This TCR beta chain was recorded in a study of early T cells in non-severe SARS-CoV-2 infection. Overall study context: With bulk RNA from unsorted whole blood as input, sequencing yielded unpaired chains. Study-level points and caveats: Lookups in VDJdb leaned toward anti-spike CD8 responses and missed private and CD4 specificities.

The V end was cut by 5 bases, the J end by 4 bases, with 26 bases between. Germline V gives CDR1 SGHTA, CDR2 FQGTGA. CDR3 length: 19 amino acids. Many counts were recorded for this clonotype. Its antigen is not known. The TCR library protocol attached unique molecular identifiers to the individual cDNA molecules. TCRdb analysed the 5' RACE reads with MiXCR anew, one entry per CDR3 protein. The sample yields approximately 65,000 distinct CDR3 sequences, over 9% seen once. Sequencing was performed on whole blood, taken at baseline. This receptor was identified in an adult who was a healthcare worker with PCR-confirmed SARS-CoV-2 infection or an uninfected control (not recorded which). The chain couples TRBV7-3 to TRBJ2-2, with TRBD2 as a possible D gene (5 bases). CDR3 DNA sequence: TGTGCCAGCAGCCCGACCCTTCGGACCAGCCGGGGTGTCACCGGGGAGCTGTTTTTT. It yields the protein CASSPTLRTSRGVTGELFF.